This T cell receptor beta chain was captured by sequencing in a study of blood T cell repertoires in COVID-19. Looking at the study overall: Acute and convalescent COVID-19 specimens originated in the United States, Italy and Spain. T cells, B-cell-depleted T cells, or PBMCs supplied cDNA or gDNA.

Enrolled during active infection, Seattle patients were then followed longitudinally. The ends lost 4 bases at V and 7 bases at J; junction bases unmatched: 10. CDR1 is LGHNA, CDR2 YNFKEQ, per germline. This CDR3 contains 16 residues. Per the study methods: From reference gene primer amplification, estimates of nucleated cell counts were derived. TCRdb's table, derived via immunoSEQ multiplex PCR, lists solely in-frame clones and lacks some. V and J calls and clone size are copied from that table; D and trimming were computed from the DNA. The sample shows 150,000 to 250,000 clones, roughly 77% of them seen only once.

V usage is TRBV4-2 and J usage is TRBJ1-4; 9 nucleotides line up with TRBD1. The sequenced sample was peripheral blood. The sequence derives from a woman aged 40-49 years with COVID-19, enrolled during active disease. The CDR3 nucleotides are TGTGCCAGCAGCCCTCAACCGGGACAGGGTGGTGAAAAACTGTTTTTT. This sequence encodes CASSPQPGQGGEKLFF.